Here is one TCR beta chain with its context. The CDR3 is made up of 12 amino acids. The trim removed 7 bases at V and 7 bases at J, leaving 10 bases unmatched. Germline V gene sequence: CDR1 SQVTM, CDR2 ANQGSEA. This sample was taken from a study of blood T cell repertoires in COVID-19. About the study: Donors in the United States, Italy and Spain gave samples during acute or convalescent COVID-19.

This table comes from immunoSEQ multiplex PCR, and its TCRdb copy is limited to in-frame clones, with some not included. The sample has approximately 350,000 clones; approximately 86% are singletons. Enrolment of Seattle patients took place during active infection, and they were followed longitudinally. Input material: peripheral blood. The J gene is TRBJ2-7, the V gene TRBV29-1; 7 bases fit TRBD1. The receptor was derived from a woman between 55 and 75 years old with COVID-19, enrolled during active disease. The CDR3 nucleotides are TGCAGCGCACACTTCGCAGGGGGAGAGCAGTACTTC. Amino acid sequence: CSAHFAGGEQYF.